This TCR beta chain was sequenced in a study of T cells in Graves' hyperthyroidism and ophthalmopathy. Amplified regions were TCR beta CDR3 sequences from RNA transcripts. The TCR CDR3 first-round RT-PCR relied on the HTBI primer set. TCRdb called the multiplex PCR reads again in MiXCR, with one record for every CDR3 protein. The table lists a few hundred thousand distinct CDR3 sequences, approximately 14% of them singletons. This clonotype was counted a few times. There are 13 residues in the CDR3. V was trimmed by 5 bases and J by 4 bases, leaving 11 bases between them. The rearrangement links TRBV12-3 or TRBV12-4 to TRBJ2-5; maybe TRBD2 (5 bases). The sequencing sample was made of blood. The receptor's source is a woman in her 30s with Graves' hyperthyroidism. For the CDR3, the DNA is TGTGCCAGCAGTCCCCCCGAGGGAGAGACCCAGTACTTC. Protein: CASSPPEGETQYF.